This TCR beta chain emerged from a study of vaccination and CD4 T cells after COVID-19. As for the study in general: Collection of post-COVID samples occurred a median 101 days after diagnosis, spanning a range of 35 to 161. Stimuli were overlapping spike peptide pools of SARS-CoV-2 and three common cold coronaviruses (HCoV-NL63, HCoV-OC43, HCoV-229E).

The Oncomine TCR Beta short-read assay sequenced DNA from cultured CD4+ T cells. TCRdb fed the PCR reads into MiXCR, producing one record per CDR3 protein. The sample shows around 20,000 distinct CDR3 sequences, approximately 53% of them seen only once. V dropped 1 base and J dropped 4 bases, with 11 bases sitting between them. The CDR3 length is 15 residues. The germline V gene has CDR1 LNHDA and CDR2 SQIVND (reference sequence). A note on this clonotype: Its antigen remains unknown.

Treatment denoted: roughly nine-day PBMC culture with coronavirus spike peptide pools or control peptides (ViraFEST assay). The specimen comprised CD4+ T cells from blood, cultured in vitro, sampled before SARS-CoV-2 vaccination. The source is a human donor who had recovered from COVID-19. The V gene is TRBV19, the J gene TRBJ1-5; maybe TRBD1 (5 bases). This CDR3 is CASSIVAGSNQPQHF. For the CDR3, the DNA is TGTGCCAGTAGTATAGTGGCAGGGTCGAATCAGCCCCAGCATTTT. Full variable domain (outside the CDR3, taken from reference TRBV19 and TRBJ1-5): DGGITQSPKYLFRKEGQNVTLSCEQNLNHDAMYWYRQDPGQGLRLIYYSQIVNDFQKGDIAEGYSVSREKKESFPLTVTSAQKNPTAFYLCASSIVAGSNQPQHFGDGTRLSIL.